Listed here are 8 T cell receptor beta chains from one sample, sequenced in a study of cytomegalovirus exposure and HLA in healthy donors. The PCR had 60 Vbeta and 13 Jbeta primers. Assay: immunoSEQ multiplex PCR; the TCRdb copy retains only in-frame clones and omits some. Of some 130,000 clones listed, 70% to 85% are singletons. The specimen sequenced was PBMCs. The origin of the receptors is a female donor in good health and CMV-seronegative.

CDR3 residues: CAWSVPEVSGANVLTF. The CDR3 bases are TGTGCCTGGAGTGTACCAGAAGTCTCTGGGGCCAACGTCCTGACTTTC. This chain links TRBV30 with TRBJ2-6; unclear D gene. The CDR3 consists of 16 residues. V shed 0 bases and J shed 0 bases, with 9 bases lying between them. Germline-derived CDR1 and CDR2 are GTSNPN and SVGIG (reference sequence). Combining the CDR3 with reference TRBV30 and TRBJ2-6 gives the whole variable domain SQTIHQWPATLVQPVGSPLSLECTVEGTSNPNLYWYRQAAGRGLQLLFYSVGIGQISSEVPQNLSASRPQDRQFILSSKKLLLSDSGFYLCAWSVPEVSGANVLTFGAGSRLTVL.

The chain employs TRBV28 and TRBJ1-2; D is possibly TRBD1 (6 bases). The V gene lost 2 bases and the J gene lost 4 bases, with 14 bases spanning the gap. The CDR3 is 15 amino acids. Looked up from germline, CDR1 is MDHEN and CDR2 is SYDVKM. CDR3 DNA sequence: TGTGCCAGCAGTTTAACTCAGGGGTTAGCCTATGGCTACACCTTC. Translation: CASSLTQGLAYGYTF.

The chain uses TRBV7-2 and TRBJ1-2; 7 nucleotides align to TRBD1. The CDR3 contains 14 residues. With 5 bases clipped from V and 8 bases from J, the junction kept 11 bases outside the gene matches. In germline, CDR1 is SGHTA, CDR2 FQGNSA. In DNA, the CDR3 is TGTGCCAGCAGCCTTGGGACAGTCACTCGGGGCTACACCTTC. It codes for CASSLGTVTRGYTF.

The CDR3 nucleotides read TGTGCCAGCAGCTCTCAGGGTGAGTGGTACGAGCAGTACTTC. Protein sequence: CASSSQGEWYEQYF. The V call is TRBV11-1, the J call TRBJ2-7, with a tentative D call TRBD1 (5 bases). Trimming took off 4 bases at V and 4 bases at J, with 14 bases between the two ends. CDR3 length equals 14 residues. Germline V gene lookup returns CDR1 SGHAT and CDR2 FQDESV (reference sequence).

The gene calls are TRBV7-9 and TRBJ2-7; D is undetermined. The V and J ends lost 1 base and 4 bases respectively, with 5 bases between them. The CDR3 contains 12 residues. The germline CDR1 and CDR2 sequences are SEHNR and FQNEAQ (reference sequence). CDR3 amino acids: CASSLVPYEQYF. The DNA of the CDR3 is TGTGCCAGCAGCTTAGTCCCGTACGAGCAGTACTTC.

V usage is TRBV5-1 and J usage is TRBJ2-2; 15 bases line up with TRBD2. The CDR3 loop spans 16 amino acids. The germline CDR1 and CDR2 sequences are SGHRS and YFSETQ. Losses at the gene ends were 6 bases for V and 7 bases for J; bases not matched to a gene: 7. The CDR3 loop is CASTPRTSGRDGELFF. CDR3 in DNA: TGCGCCAGCACCCCGAGGACTAGCGGGAGGGACGGGGAGCTGTTTTTT.

The chain carries TRBV13 and TRBJ2-7; possibly TRBD1 for D (7 bases). The V gene's germline CDR1 is PRHDT and CDR2 FYEKMQ (reference sequence). The CDR3 is made up of 16 amino acids. The V end lost 4 bases, the J end lost 4 bases, and 20 bases lay between the germline ends. CDR3 protein: CASSSQGGADRYEQYF. In nucleotides, the CDR3 is TGTGCCAGCAGCTCGCAGGGGGGAGCGGACCGATACGAGCAGTACTTC.

The V call is TRBV28, the J call TRBJ2-1; a possible D gene is TRBD2 (7 bases). This CDR3 comprises 18 residues. V lost 5 bases and J lost 5, with 25 bases in between. The germline CDR1 and CDR2 sequences are MDHEN and SYDVKM. CDR3 region: CASSLPRGGGGWHNEQFF. For the CDR3, the DNA is TGTGCCAGCAGTCTACCCCGCGGAGGGGGGGGCTGGCACAATGAGCAGTTCTTC.